This entry concerns a single T cell receptor beta chain. Its antigen is not known. Some clones are missing from TCRdb's copy, which holds only in-frame ones; the method was immunoSEQ multiplex PCR. The repertoire holds roughly 1.5 million clones, with approximately 98% as singletons. The source of the sample is a study of shared clonotypes between healthy human individuals. Study-level points and caveats: Specimens sampled were limited to blood, with tissue repertoires likely differing.

Both subsets, CD45RA+ naive and CD45RA-negative memory, were split from the CD4+ cells. The germline gives CDR1 SGDLS, CDR2 YYNGEE. V shed 0 bases, J shed 6 bases, and the junction held 8 bases outside the gene matches. This CDR3 is 16 amino acids long. The V gene is TRBV9, the J gene TRBJ2-2, with 7 bases identical to TRBD2. Sequencing was performed on naive CD4+ T cells sorted from blood. This sample's subset: CD45RA+ positively selected. This clonotype was sampled from a man aged 25 to 40 in good health. The CDR3 DNA follows: TGTGCCAGCAGCGTAGTTGCGGCAAGCGGGGCCGGGGAGCTGTTTTTT. It specifies CASSVVAASGAGELFF.